This is a list of T cell receptor beta chains from one sample in a study of blood T cell repertoires in COVID-19. The protocol was immunoSEQ multiplex PCR, while the TCRdb copy is restricted to in-frame clones and leaves out a portion. The sample has some 160,000 clones; around 87% are singletons. The specimen sequenced was peripheral blood. The receptors derive from a woman older than 75 with COVID-19, enrolled during active disease. The CDR3 runs from the conserved cysteine through the conserved F or W. Fields, in order: J gene, V gene, D gene, CDR3 protein. A D gene is named only where the DNA matches it firmly.

J: TRBJ1-6
V: TRBV7-2
D: NA
CDR3: CASSLDRVGSPLHF

J: TRBJ1-1
V: TRBV18
D: NA
CDR3: CASLPPGGTEAFF

J: TRBJ1-2
V: TRBV6-2/TRBV6-3
D: TRBD1
CDR3: CASSYRPTGEDGYTF

J: TRBJ2-6
V: TRBV5-8
D: NA
CDR3: CASSFRRFSGANVLTF

J: TRBJ2-7
V: TRBV7-2
D: TRBD2
CDR3: CASSLVSGRDHEQYF

J: TRBJ2-5
V: TRBV7-2
D: NA
CDR3: CASSLGAAETQYF

J: TRBJ1-1
V: TRBV3-1/TRBV3-2
D: TRBD1
CDR3: CASSLLGQGAAFF

J: TRBJ2-1
V: TRBV28
D: TRBD2
CDR3: CASRPYAGGFGTSYNEQFF

J: TRBJ1-1
V: TRBV19
D: NA
CDR3: CASSIVFRGSTEAFF

J: TRBJ2-5
V: TRBV9
D: TRBD1
CDR3: CASSAGTAQETQYF

J: TRBJ1-3
V: TRBV10-1
D: NA
CDR3: CASSERGGADTIYF

J: TRBJ2-5
V: TRBV6-5
D: TRBD1
CDR3: CASRTSGQEETQYF

J: TRBJ2-1
V: TRBV5-4
D: TRBD2
CDR3: CASSLGLGMDNEQFF

J: TRBJ2-3
V: TRBV7-2
D: TRBD2
CDR3: CASSLGTSGFNTDTQYF

J: TRBJ2-5
V: TRBV6-1
D: TRBD1
CDR3: CASSEAGTVQETQYF

J: TRBJ2-7
V: TRBV28
D: TRBD1
CDR3: CASSFQTGVSSEQYF

J: TRBJ2-2
V: TRBV9
D: NA
CDR3: CASSVGHTNTGELFF

J: TRBJ1-5
V: TRBV28
D: TRBD1
CDR3: CASSFAGGKQPQHF

J: TRBJ2-2
V: TRBV3-1/TRBV3-2
D: TRBD1
CDR3: CASSQDLRQGGTGELFF

J: TRBJ2-3
V: TRBV29-1
D: TRBD1
CDR3: CSAQGAADTQYF

J: TRBJ1-5
V: TRBV7-2
D: TRBD1
CDR3: CASSLRGRNQPQHF

J: TRBJ2-2
V: TRBV27
D: NA
CDR3: CASSSSSQRVTNTGELFF

J: TRBJ2-3
V: TRBV7-2
D: TRBD1
CDR3: CASSSRDRVGTDTQYF

J: TRBJ2-7
V: TRBV6-5
D: NA
CDR3: CASTPPGGRTYEQYF

J: TRBJ1-5
V: TRBV28
D: TRBD1
CDR3: CASSHQQGNNQPQHF

J: TRBJ1-5
V: TRBV3-1/TRBV3-2
D: NA
CDR3: CASSQGQQQPQHF

J: TRBJ2-5
V: TRBV6-1
D: TRBD2
CDR3: CASSDYEREVVETQYF

J: TRBJ2-7
V: TRBV7-9
D: NA
CDR3: CASSVGSGISEQYF

J: TRBJ2-1
V: TRBV7-6
D: NA
CDR3: CASSQLSVNEQFF

J: TRBJ1-6
V: TRBV7-6
D: NA
CDR3: CASTESSVLNSPLHF

J: TRBJ2-1
V: TRBV11-3
D: TRBD2
CDR3: CASSLGLGLGSGRGYNEQFF

J: TRBJ2-7
V: TRBV6-6
D: TRBD2
CDR3: CASSPIWGPTTSGRAGEQYF

J: TRBJ1-1
V: TRBV5-5
D: NA
CDR3: CASSLRFENTEAFF

J: TRBJ2-1
V: TRBV5-1
D: TRBD2
CDR3: CASSLKLAAVSEQFF

J: TRBJ1-1
V: TRBV4-3
D: NA
CDR3: CASSQWSGNTEAFF

J: TRBJ2-1
V: TRBV29-1
D: TRBD2
CDR3: CSVGEGRDPGEQFF

J: TRBJ2-7
V: TRBV28
D: TRBD1
CDR3: CASSFPNLRQGRSSYEQYF

J: TRBJ1-2
V: TRBV28
D: NA
CDR3: CASSLGQPGGYTF

J: TRBJ2-1
V: TRBV11-3
D: TRBD2
CDR3: CASSLRTSGANEQFF

J: TRBJ1-1
V: TRBV10-3
D: NA
CDR3: CAISRTEMNTEAFF

J: TRBJ1-4
V: TRBV29-1
D: NA
CDR3: CSVRELGKLFF

J: TRBJ2-3
V: TRBV28
D: TRBD1
CDR3: CASRIAGTALSTDTQYF

J: TRBJ2-1
V: TRBV9
D: NA
CDR3: CASSPGTEQFF

J: TRBJ1-5
V: TRBV6-2/TRBV6-3
D: NA
CDR3: CASSYIAGSNQPQHF

J: TRBJ1-1
V: TRBV24-1
D: NA
CDR3: CATSGGRGTEAFF

J: TRBJ2-7
V: TRBV29-1
D: NA
CDR3: CSVVDGSYEQYF

J: TRBJ2-7
V: TRBV27
D: TRBD2
CDR3: CASRWKAGVSYEQYF

J: TRBJ1-4
V: TRBV19
D: NA
CDR3: CASSTTSGLNNEKLFF

J: TRBJ1-5
V: TRBV15
D: NA
CDR3: CATSTNRVNQPQHF

J: TRBJ2-2
V: TRBV11-3
D: TRBD2
CDR3: CASSFREGTGELFF

J: TRBJ2-1
V: TRBV18
D: NA
CDR3: CASSTGPEKSSYNEQFF

J: TRBJ2-2
V: TRBV19
D: TRBD1
CDR3: CASSMATGVFGELFF

J: TRBJ1-2
V: TRBV9
D: NA
CDR3: CASSRSGVTNYGYTF

J: TRBJ2-2
V: TRBV7-2
D: NA
CDR3: CASSSLGPSPTNTGELFF